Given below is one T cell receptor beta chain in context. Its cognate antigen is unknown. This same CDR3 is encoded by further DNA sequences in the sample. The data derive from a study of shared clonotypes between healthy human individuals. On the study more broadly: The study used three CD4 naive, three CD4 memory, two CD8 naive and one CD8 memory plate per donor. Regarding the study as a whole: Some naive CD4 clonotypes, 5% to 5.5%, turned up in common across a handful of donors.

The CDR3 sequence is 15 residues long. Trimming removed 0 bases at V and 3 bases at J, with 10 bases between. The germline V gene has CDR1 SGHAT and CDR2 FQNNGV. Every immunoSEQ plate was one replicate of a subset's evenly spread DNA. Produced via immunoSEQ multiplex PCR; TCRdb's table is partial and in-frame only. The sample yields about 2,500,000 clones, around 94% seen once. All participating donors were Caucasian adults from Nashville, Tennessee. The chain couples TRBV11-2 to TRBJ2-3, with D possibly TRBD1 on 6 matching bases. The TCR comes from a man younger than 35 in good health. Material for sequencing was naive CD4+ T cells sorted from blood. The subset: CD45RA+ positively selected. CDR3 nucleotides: TGTGCCAGCAGCTTAGAGGGCAGGGGAACAGATACGCAGTATTTT. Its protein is CASSLEGRGTDTQYF.